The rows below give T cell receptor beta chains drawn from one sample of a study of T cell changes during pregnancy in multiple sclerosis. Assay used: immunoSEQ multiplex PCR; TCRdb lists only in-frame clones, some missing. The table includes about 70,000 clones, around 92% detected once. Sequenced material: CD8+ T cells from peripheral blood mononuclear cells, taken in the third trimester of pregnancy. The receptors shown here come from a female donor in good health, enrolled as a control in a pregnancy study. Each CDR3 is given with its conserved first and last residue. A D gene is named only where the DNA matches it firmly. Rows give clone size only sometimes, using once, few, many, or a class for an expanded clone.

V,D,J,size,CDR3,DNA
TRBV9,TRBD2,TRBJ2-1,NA,CASSERTSGGGQQFF,TGTGCCAGCAGCGAGAGGACTAGCGGGGGGGGGCAGCAGTTCTTC
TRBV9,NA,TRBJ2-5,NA,CASSVAREETQYF,TGTGCCAGCAGCGTCGCTCGAGAGGAGACCCAGTACTTC
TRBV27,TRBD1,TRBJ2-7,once,CASREGQGGIYEQYF,TGTGCCAGCAGGGAGGGACAGGGGGGAATCTACGAGCAGTACTTC
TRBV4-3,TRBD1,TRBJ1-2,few,CASSQDLESFGTVRGYTF,TGCGCCAGCAGCCAAGATCTTGAAAGTTTCGGGACAGTGAGGGGCTACACCTTC
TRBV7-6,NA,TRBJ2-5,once,CASSLGAKETQYF,TGTGCCAGCAGCTTAGGAGCTAAAGAGACCCAGTACTTC
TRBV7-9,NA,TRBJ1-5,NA,CASSSPDGEAQPQHF,TGTGCCAGCAGCTCCCCCGACGGGGAGGCCCAGCCCCAGCATTTT
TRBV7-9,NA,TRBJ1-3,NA,CASTRDSGNTIYF,TGTGCCAGCACCCGGGACTCTGGAAACACCATATATTTT
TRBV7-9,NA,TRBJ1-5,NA,CASSLYAGEQPQHF,TGTGCCAGCAGCTTATATGCGGGAGAACAGCCCCAGCATTTT
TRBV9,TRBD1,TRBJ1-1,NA,CASSLMVNPTGGTEAFF,TGTGCCAGCAGCCTCATGGTGAACCCCACAGGGGGCACTGAAGCTTTCTTT
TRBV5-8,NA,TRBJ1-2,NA,CASSLTPSYGYTF,TGTGCCAGCAGCTTGACACCTTCCTATGGCTACACCTTC
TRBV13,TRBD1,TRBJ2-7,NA,CASSLGTSGTGSDEQYF,TGTGCCAGCAGCTTAGGAACTTCCGGGACAGGGTCGGATGAGCAGTACTTC
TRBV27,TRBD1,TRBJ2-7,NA,CASSPDRDYEQYF,TGTGCCAGCAGTCCAGACAGGGACTACGAGCAGTACTTC
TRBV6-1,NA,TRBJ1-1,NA,CASSEGKTENTEAFF,TGTGCCAGCAGTGAGGGCAAAACAGAGAACACTGAAGCTTTCTTT
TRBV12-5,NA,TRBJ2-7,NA,CASGLDDRSYEQYF,TGTGCTAGTGGTTTGGATGACAGGTCCTACGAGCAGTACTTC
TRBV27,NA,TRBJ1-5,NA,CASGRQPQHF,TGTGCCAGCGGGCGTCAGCCCCAGCATTTT
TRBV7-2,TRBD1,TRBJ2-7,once,CASSRRGDRGNYEQYF,TGTGCCAGCAGCCGAAGGGGGGACAGGGGTAATTACGAGCAGTACTTC
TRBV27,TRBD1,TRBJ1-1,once,CASSPGTGGWTEAFF,TGTGCCAGCAGTCCCGGGACAGGGGGCTGGACTGAAGCTTTCTTT
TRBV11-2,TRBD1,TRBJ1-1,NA,CASSFGTGYTEAFF,TGTGCCAGCAGCTTTGGGACAGGGTACACTGAAGCTTTCTTT
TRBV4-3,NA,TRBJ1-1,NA,CASSQDLSTGFGAFF,TGCGCCAGCAGCCAAGATTTATCGACAGGATTTGGAGCTTTCTTT
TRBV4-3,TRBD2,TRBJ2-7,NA,CASSQGMGGTYEQYF,TGCGCCAGCAGCCAAGGCATGGGGGGGACCTACGAGCAGTACTTC
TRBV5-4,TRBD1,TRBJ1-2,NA,CASSFRVQGNGYTF,TGTGCCAGCAGCTTCAGGGTACAGGGGAATGGCTACACCTTC
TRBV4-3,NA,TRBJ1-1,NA,CASSLYGGDTEAFF,TGCGCCAGCAGCCTTTATGGGGGGGACACTGAAGCTTTCTTT
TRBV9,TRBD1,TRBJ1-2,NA,CASGYSQGGREYGYTF,TGTGCCAGCGGCTACTCGCAGGGGGGTCGCGAGTATGGCTACACCTTC
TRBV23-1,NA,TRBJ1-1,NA,CASSQSVVPGDTEAFF,TGCGCCAGCAGTCAATCGGTTGTTCCAGGGGACACTGAAGCTTTCTTT
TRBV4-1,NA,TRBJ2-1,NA,CASSQDRELVLFDEQFF,TGCGCCAGCAGCCAAGATCGAGAACTCGTGCTCTTTGATGAGCAGTTCTTC
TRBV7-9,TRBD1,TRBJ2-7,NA,CASSSGTGGVLDEQYF,TGTGCCAGCAGCTCCGGGACAGGGGGCGTATTAGACGAGCAGTACTTC
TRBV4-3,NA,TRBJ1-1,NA,CASSHLLQGGDTEAFF,TGCGCCAGCAGCCATCTCCTACAAGGGGGGGACACTGAAGCTTTCTTT
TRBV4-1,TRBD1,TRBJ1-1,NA,CASSRRGLAEAFF,TGCGCCAGCAGCCGCAGGGGGCTCGCTGAAGCTTTCTTT
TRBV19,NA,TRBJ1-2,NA,CASVQRGLYGYTF,TGTGCCAGTGTTCAAAGGGGTCTGTATGGCTACACCTTC
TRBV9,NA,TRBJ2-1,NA,CASSLHPVTSHSYNEQFF,TGTGCCAGCAGCCTCCATCCAGTAACTAGCCACTCCTACAATGAGCAGTTCTTC
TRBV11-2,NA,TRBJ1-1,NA,CASSLLGAEAFF,TGTGCCAGCAGCTTACTCGGTGCTGAAGCTTTCTTT
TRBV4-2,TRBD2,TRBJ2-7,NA,CASSQEQRGVSYEQYF,TGTGCCAGCAGCCAAGAGCAGCGGGGGGTCTCCTACGAGCAGTACTTC
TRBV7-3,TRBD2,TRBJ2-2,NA,CASSPELAGGVGELFF,TGTGCCAGCAGCCCAGAACTAGCGGGCGGCGTCGGGGAGCTGTTTTTT
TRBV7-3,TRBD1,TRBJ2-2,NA,CASSLNPDRGTGELFF,TGTGCCAGCAGCTTAAATCCGGACAGGGGTACCGGGGAGCTGTTTTTT
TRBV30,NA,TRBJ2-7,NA,CAWRRQANSYEQYF,TGTGCCTGGAGGCGACAGGCGAACTCCTACGAGCAGTACTTC
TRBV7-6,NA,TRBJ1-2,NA,CASSPNAGSNYGYTF,TGTGCCAGCAGCCCGAATGCGGGGTCCAACTATGGCTACACCTTC
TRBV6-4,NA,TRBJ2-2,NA,CASSDRGGTGELFF,TGTGCCAGCAGTGACAGGGGAGGAACCGGGGAGCTGTTTTTT
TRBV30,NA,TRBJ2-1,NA,CAWSGMPVAGRGSSAYNEQFF,TGTGCCTGGAGTGGGATGCCCGTGGCAGGGCGGGGCTCGTCGGCCTACAATGAGCAGTTCTTC
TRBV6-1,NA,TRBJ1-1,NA,CASSEARGGGTEAFF,TGTGCCAGCAGTGAAGCGAGGGGAGGAGGCACTGAAGCTTTCTTT
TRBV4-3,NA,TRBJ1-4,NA,CASSQDIKAGLATNEKLFF,TGCGCCAGCAGCCAAGACATAAAAGCAGGGCTTGCAACTAATGAAAAACTGTTTTTT
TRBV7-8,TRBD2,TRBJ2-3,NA,CASSSSEVLAGEGDTQYF,TGTGCCAGCAGCTCTTCCGAAGTCCTAGCGGGGGAGGGAGATACGCAGTATTTT
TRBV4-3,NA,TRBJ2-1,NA,CASSQDPSRNEQFF,TGCGCCAGCAGCCAAGACCCCTCCAGGAATGAGCAGTTCTTC
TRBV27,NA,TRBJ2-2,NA,CASYRDRTGELFF,TGTGCCAGCTACAGGGATAGAACCGGGGAGCTGTTTTTT
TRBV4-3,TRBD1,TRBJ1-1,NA,CASKVNRGTNTEAFF,TGCGCCAGCAAAGTTAACAGGGGAACGAACACTGAAGCTTTCTTT
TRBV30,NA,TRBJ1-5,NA,CAWAIESNQPQHF,TGTGCCTGGGCTATTGAAAGCAATCAGCCCCAGCATTTT
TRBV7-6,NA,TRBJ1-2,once,CASSLAHEGNIQANYGYTF,TGTGCCAGCAGCTTAGCGCACGAGGGAAACATACAAGCTAACTATGGCTACACCTTC
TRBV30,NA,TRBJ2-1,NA,CAWQDSYNEQFF,TGTGCCTGGCAGGACAGCTACAATGAGCAGTTCTTC
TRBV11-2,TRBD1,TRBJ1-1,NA,CASRWGQEFLPNTEAFF,TGTGCCAGCAGATGGGGACAGGAGTTTCTACCGAACACTGAAGCTTTCTTT
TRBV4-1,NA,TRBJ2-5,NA,CASSLTLGPETQYF,TGCGCCAGCAGCCTGACCCTAGGTCCGGAGACCCAGTACTTC
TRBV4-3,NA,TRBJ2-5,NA,CASSQELARAGETQYF,TGCGCCAGCAGCCAAGAGTTAGCGAGGGCGGGCGAGACCCAGTACTTC
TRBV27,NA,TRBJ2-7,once,CASSGSPRGEQYF,TGTGCCAGCAGTGGCAGCCCCCGGGGCGAGCAGTACTTC
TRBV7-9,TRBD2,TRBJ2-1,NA,CASSNRLAGEGVEQFF,TGTGCCAGCAGCAACCGACTAGCGGGGGAAGGTGTGGAGCAGTTCTTC
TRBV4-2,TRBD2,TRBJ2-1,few,CASSQDRGGANEQFF,TGTGCCAGCAGCCAAGATCGCGGGGGGGCAAATGAGCAGTTCTTC